This paragraph covers one T cell receptor beta chain sequence. The listed genes are named as in mouse. The read finishes 4 residues shy of the CDR3 end, and the germline J gene is used to complete it. The data derive from a study of CD8+ T cells in alopecia areata. Researchers sorted pooled cutaneous lymph node cells on the basis of CD4, CD8alpha, NKG2D, NKG2ACE and other markers. From germline, CDR1 is NSQYPW and CDR2 LRSPGD (reference sequence). The CDR3 consists of 14 residues. The V and J ends lost 4 bases and 0 bases respectively, with 8 bases between them. Once RNA had been extracted, it was reverse transcribed into cDNA to act as the sequencing template. Repertoires were generated with immunoSEQ multiplex PCR, while TCRdb's copy carries only in-frame clones and drops some. This repertoire holds 290,000 or so clones, and none appear only once.

This receptor was obtained from a C3H/HeJ mouse with alopecia areata. Mouse MHC haplotype: H2-k. Material for sequencing was CD4+ T cells sorted from a lymph node. The chain couples TRBV1 to TRBJ2-3, with D possibly being TRBD1 (5 bases). Here the CDR3 reads CTCSETASAETLYF. The CDR3 DNA, read in part, is TGCACCTGCAGTGAGACAGCTAGTGCAGAA.